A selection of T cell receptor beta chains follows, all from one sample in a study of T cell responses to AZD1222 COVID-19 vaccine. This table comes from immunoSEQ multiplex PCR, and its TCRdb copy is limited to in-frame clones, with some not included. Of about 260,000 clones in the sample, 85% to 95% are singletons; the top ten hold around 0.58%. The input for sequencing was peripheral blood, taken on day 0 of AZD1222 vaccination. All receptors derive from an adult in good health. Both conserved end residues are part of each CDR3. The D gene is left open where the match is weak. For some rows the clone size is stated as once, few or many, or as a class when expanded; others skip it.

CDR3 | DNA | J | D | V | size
CASTIQGQETQYF | TGTGCCAGCACAATACAGGGGCAAGAGACCCAGTACTTC | TRBJ2-5 | TRBD1 | TRBV2 | .
CATSAGGVEQFF | TGTGCCACCAGCGCTGGGGGGGTTGAGCAGTTCTTC | TRBJ2-1 | TRBD2 | TRBV24-1 | .
CASSFPPGQAFF | TGTGCCAGCAGCTTCCCTCCGGGACAAGCTTTCTTT | TRBJ1-1 | . | TRBV5-5 | .
CASSYGTDNSPLHF | TGTGCCAGCTCCTACGGGACGGATAATTCACCCCTCCACTTT | TRBJ1-6 | . | TRBV18 | .
CASSQDLGVPSYEQYF | TGCGCCAGCAGCCAAGATTTAGGGGTCCCCTCCTACGAGCAGTACTTC | TRBJ2-7 | . | TRBV4-3 | few
CASSGSSRTTPLAQYF | TGTGCCAGCAGTGGGTCGAGTCGCACCACACCATTGGCCCAGTACTTC | TRBJ2-5 | . | TRBV25-1 | .
CASTSDSSNQPQHF | TGTGCCAGCACCTCTGACAGTAGCAATCAGCCCCAGCATTTT | TRBJ1-5 | . | TRBV2 | .
CASGRTSGPYNEQFF | TGTGCCAGCGGCCGGACTAGCGGACCGTACAATGAGCAGTTCTTC | TRBJ2-1 | TRBD2 | TRBV16 | .
CSGQLNYNEQFF | TGCAGCGGTCAGTTAAACTACAATGAGCAGTTCTTC | TRBJ2-1 | . | TRBV29-1 | .
CASSLGTRSETQYF | TGTGCCAGCAGCTTAGGGACTAGATCGGAGACCCAGTACTTC | TRBJ2-5 | TRBD2 | TRBV7-8 | .
CAWSVLVDIQYF | TGTGCCTGGAGTGTACTGGTAGACATTCAGTACTTC | TRBJ2-4 | . | TRBV30 | .
CASSPPGTDTQYF | TGTGCCAGCTCACCACCGGGCACAGATACGCAGTATTTT | TRBJ2-3 | . | TRBV18 | .
CAIGWDRAKTGELFF | TGTGCCATCGGGTGGGACAGGGCGAAAACCGGGGAGCTGTTTTTT | TRBJ2-2 | TRBD1 | TRBV10-3 | .
CASSQETQYF | TGTGCCAGCAGCCAAGAGACCCAGTACTTC | TRBJ2-5 | . | TRBV6-5 | .
CASSSRGGLSSYNEQFF | TGTGCCAGCAGTTCCCGAGGGGGCTTAAGCTCCTACAATGAGCAGTTCTTC | TRBJ2-1 | TRBD1 | TRBV2 | once
CASSQDSKGAGNTIYF | TGCGCCAGCAGCCAAGATTCGAAGGGGGCGGGAAACACCATATATTTT | TRBJ1-3 | TRBD1 | TRBV4-1 | .
CASTLGGAEQYF | TGTGCCAGCACCCTAGGCGGGGCCGAGCAGTACTTC | TRBJ2-7 | . | TRBV5-6 | .
CASSLAGRSGQYF | TGCGCCAGCAGCTTGGCCGGCAGGTCGGGGCAGTACTTC | TRBJ2-7 | . | TRBV5-1 | .
CASTGTSNQPQHF | TGTGCCAGCACCGGGACTAGCAATCAGCCCCAGCATTTT | TRBJ1-5 | . | TRBV7-2 | .
CATGRGYPIDEQFF | TGTGCCACCGGCAGGGGGTATCCTATCGATGAGCAGTTCTTC | TRBJ2-1 | TRBD1 | TRBV24-1 | .
CSVDSGDTQYF | TGCAGCGTTGATTCAGGGGATACGCAGTATTTT | TRBJ2-3 | . | TRBV29-1 | .
CASSTTAGKGGYTF | TGTGCCAGCTCAACCACGGCAGGGAAGGGTGGCTACACCTTC | TRBJ1-2 | . | TRBV18 | .
CASSWGLAGGTDTQYF | TGTGCCAGCAGCTGGGGGTTAGCGGGGGGCACAGATACGCAGTATTTT | TRBJ2-3 | TRBD2 | TRBV7-3 | .
CASTPGGNTEAFF | TGTGCCAGCACCCCAGGGGGGAACACTGAAGCTTTCTTT | TRBJ1-1 | TRBD1 | TRBV12-3/TRBV12-4 | .
CASSPMQGADGYTF | TGTGCCAGCAGCCCGATGCAGGGGGCCGATGGCTACACCTTC | TRBJ1-2 | TRBD1 | TRBV27 | once
CASILQTGGEAFF | TGTGCCAGCATCCTTCAGACAGGGGGCGAAGCTTTCTTT | TRBJ1-1 | TRBD1 | TRBV28 | .
CASSLRENYGYTF | TGTGCCAGCAGTTTAAGGGAGAACTATGGCTACACCTTC | TRBJ1-2 | . | TRBV27 | few
CASSLTDQPQHF | TGTGCCAGCAGTTTAACCGATCAGCCCCAGCATTTT | TRBJ1-5 | . | TRBV28 | .
CASSERGLIAEAFF | TGCGCCAGCAGTGAGAGGGGCCTGATCGCTGAAGCTTTCTTT | TRBJ1-1 | . | TRBV10-2 | .
CASSLEGGADTQYF | TGTGCCAGCAGCTTGGAGGGGGGGGCAGATACGCAGTATTTT | TRBJ2-3 | . | TRBV5-4 | .
CASSSRGNTGELFF | TGTGCCAGCAGCTCCCGGGGGAACACCGGGGAGCTGTTTTTT | TRBJ2-2 | . | TRBV7-9 | .
CASSLGWGETQYF | TGTGCCAGCAGCTTAGGGTGGGGAGAGACCCAGTACTTC | TRBJ2-5 | . | TRBV5-5 | .
CASSSDNEQFF | TGTGCCAGCAGCAGCGACAATGAGCAGTTCTTC | TRBJ2-1 | . | TRBV5-4 | .
CASSYRDPYGYTF | TGTGCCAGCAGTTACAGGGACCCCTATGGCTACACCTTC | TRBJ1-2 | . | TRBV3-1/TRBV3-2 | .
CASSDGQPQHF | TGTGCCAGCAGTGATGGCCAGCCCCAGCATTTT | TRBJ1-5 | . | TRBV2 | .
CASSARDQRGTDTQYF | TGTGCCAGCAGTGCCCGGGACCAACGCGGCACAGATACGCAGTATTTT | TRBJ2-3 | . | TRBV6-1 | .
CATSDTAGGTYNEQFF | TGTGCCACCAGTGATACCGCAGGGGGGACCTACAATGAGCAGTTCTTC | TRBJ2-1 | . | TRBV24-1 | .
CATSLGRLLSYEQYF | TGTGCCACCAGTCTCGGACGGCTCCTCTCCTACGAGCAGTACTTC | TRBJ2-7 | . | TRBV15 | .
CASSQDTGGAGEQYF | TGCGCCAGCAGCCAAGATACAGGGGGCGCGGGGGAGCAGTACTTC | TRBJ2-7 | TRBD1 | TRBV4-1 | .
CASSSRGVSGNTIYF | TGTGCCAGCAGCTCCCGGGGGGTCTCTGGAAACACCATATATTTT | TRBJ1-3 | . | TRBV7-9 | .
CASSVGGSLNIQYF | TGTGCCAGCAGCGTGGGCGGGAGTTTGAACATTCAGTACTTC | TRBJ2-4 | TRBD2 | TRBV9 | .